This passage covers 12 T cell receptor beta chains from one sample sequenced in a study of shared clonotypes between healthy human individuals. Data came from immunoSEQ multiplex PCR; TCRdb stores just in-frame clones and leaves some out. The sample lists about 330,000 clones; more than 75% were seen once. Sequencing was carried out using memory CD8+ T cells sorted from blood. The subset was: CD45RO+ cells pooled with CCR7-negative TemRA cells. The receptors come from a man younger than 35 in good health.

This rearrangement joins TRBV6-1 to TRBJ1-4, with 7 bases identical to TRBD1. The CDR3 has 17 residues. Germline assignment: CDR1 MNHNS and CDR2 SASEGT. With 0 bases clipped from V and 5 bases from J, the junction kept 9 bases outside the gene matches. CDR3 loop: CASSEAFGGGGNEKLFF. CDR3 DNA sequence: TGTGCCAGCAGTGAAGCCTTTGGGGGAGGGGGCAATGAAAAACTGTTTTTT.

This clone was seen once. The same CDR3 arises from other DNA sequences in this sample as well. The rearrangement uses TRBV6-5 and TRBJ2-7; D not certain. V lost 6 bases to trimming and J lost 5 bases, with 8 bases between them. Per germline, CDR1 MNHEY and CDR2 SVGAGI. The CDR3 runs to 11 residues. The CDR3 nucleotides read TGTGCCAGCAGCCTTGGGGACGAGCAGTACTTC. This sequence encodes CASSLGDEQYF.

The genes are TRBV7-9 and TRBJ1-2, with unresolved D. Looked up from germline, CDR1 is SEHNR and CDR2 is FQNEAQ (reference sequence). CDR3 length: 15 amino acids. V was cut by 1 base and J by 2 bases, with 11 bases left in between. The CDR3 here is CASSLGSGANYGYTF. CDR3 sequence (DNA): TGTGCCAGCAGCTTAGGGTCGGGCGCCAACTATGGCTACACCTTC.

CDR3 nucleotide sequence: TGTGCCAGCAGTTTTCCTTACACTGAAGCTTTCTTT. It is translated as CASSFPYTEAFF. This chain uses TRBV28 with TRBJ1-1; D remains unclear. CDR3 length: 12 residues. CDR1 MDHEN and CDR2 SYDVKM come from the germline V gene. Trimming removed 3 bases at V and 3 bases at J, with 5 bases between.

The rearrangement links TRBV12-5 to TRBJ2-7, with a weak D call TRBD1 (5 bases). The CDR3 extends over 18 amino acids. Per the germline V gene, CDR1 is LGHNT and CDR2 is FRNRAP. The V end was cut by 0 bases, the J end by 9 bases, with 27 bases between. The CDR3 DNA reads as TGTGCTAGTGGTTTGGTACAGGTTTTCCCTTTCGGTCTACGCGGGCAGTACTTC. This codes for CASGLVQVFPFGLRGQYF.

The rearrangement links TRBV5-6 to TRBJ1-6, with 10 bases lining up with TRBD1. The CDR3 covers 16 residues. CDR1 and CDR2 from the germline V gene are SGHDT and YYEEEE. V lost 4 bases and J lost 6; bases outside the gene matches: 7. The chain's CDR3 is CASSPTGGIGNSPLHF. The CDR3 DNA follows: TGTGCCAGCAGCCCGACAGGGGGCATTGGTAATTCACCCCTCCACTTT.

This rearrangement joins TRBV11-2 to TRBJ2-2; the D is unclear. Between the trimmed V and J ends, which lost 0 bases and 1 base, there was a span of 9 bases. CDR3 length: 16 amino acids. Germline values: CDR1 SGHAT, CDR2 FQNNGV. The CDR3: CASSLDPTGNTGELFF. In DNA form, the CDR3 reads TGTGCCAGCAGCTTAGATCCCACGGGGAACACCGGGGAGCTGTTTTTT.

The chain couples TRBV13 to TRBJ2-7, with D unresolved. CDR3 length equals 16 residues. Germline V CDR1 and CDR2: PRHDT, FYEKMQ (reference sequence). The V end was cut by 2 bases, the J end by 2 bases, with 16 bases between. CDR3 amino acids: CASSLFSQKRAYEQYF. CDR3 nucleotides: TGTGCCAGCAGCTTATTTTCTCAAAAGCGCGCCTACGAGCAGTACTTC.

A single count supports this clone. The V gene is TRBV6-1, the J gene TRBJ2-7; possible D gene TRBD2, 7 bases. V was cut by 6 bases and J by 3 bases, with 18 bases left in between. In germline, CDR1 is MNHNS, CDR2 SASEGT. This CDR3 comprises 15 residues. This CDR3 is CASRKGGTRLYEQYF. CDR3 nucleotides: TGTGCCAGCAGGAAGGGGGGGACTCGGCTCTACGAGCAGTACTTC.

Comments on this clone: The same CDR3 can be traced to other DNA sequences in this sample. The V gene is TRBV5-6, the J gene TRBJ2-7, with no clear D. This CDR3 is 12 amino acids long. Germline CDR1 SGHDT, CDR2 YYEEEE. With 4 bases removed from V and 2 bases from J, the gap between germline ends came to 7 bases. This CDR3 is CASSPGTYEQYF. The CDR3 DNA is TGTGCCAGCAGCCCCGGAACCTACGAGCAGTACTTC.

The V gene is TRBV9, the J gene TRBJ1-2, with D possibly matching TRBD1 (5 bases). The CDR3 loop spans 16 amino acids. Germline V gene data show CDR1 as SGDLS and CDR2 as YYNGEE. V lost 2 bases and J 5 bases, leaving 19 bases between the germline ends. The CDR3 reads CASSVDPPGDDYGYTF. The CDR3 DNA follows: TGTGCCAGCAGCGTCGACCCACCCGGGGACGATTATGGCTACACCTTC.

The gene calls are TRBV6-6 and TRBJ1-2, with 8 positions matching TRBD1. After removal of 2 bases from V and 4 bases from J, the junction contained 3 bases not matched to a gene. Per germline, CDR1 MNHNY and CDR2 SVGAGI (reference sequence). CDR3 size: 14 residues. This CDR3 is CASSYGGQGYGYTF. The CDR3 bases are TGTGCCAGCAGTTACGGCGGACAGGGCTATGGCTACACCTTC.